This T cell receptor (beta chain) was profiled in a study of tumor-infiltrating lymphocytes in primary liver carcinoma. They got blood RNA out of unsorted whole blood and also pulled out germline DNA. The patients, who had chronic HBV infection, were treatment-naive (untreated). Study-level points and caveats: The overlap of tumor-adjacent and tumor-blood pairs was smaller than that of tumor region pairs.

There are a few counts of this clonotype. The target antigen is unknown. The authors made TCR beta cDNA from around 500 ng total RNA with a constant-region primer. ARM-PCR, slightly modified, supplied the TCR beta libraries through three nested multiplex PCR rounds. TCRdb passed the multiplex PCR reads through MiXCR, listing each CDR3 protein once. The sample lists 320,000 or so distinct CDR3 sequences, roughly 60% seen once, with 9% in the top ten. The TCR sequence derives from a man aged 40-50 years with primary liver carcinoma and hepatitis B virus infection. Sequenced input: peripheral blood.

The CDR3 reads CASQREAYNEQFF. Written as DNA, the CDR3 is TGTGCCAGTCAGCGGGAGGCCTACAATGAGCAGTTCTTC. The V and J genes are TRBV6-2 or TRBV6-3 and TRBJ2-1; 9 bases agree with TRBD2. The CDR3 runs 13 residues. The ends lost 9 bases at V and 2 bases at J; junction bases unmatched: 2. Germline values: CDR1 MNHEY, CDR2 SVGEGT.